One sample yielded the 13 T cell receptor beta chains listed below, sequenced in a study of cytomegalovirus exposure and HLA in healthy donors. Primers: 60 Vbeta forward and 13 Jbeta reverse. TCRdb's copy holds only in-frame clones and misses some; the assay was immunoSEQ multiplex PCR. The data hold roughly 180,000 clones, with roughly 85% observed a single time. The sample comprised PBMCs. All receptors derive from a male donor in good health and CMV-seronegative.

This rearrangement joins TRBV11-3 to TRBJ2-1; possibly TRBD2 for D (5 bases). Germline V gene data show CDR1 as SGHNT and CDR2 as YENEEA. V lost 2 bases to trimming and J lost 8 bases, with 22 bases between them. This CDR3 is built from 17 residues. The CDR3, as DNA: TGTGCCAGCAGCTTACCTTTCGAGCCGAGACTAAATTATGAGCAGTTCTTC. This translates into CASSLPFEPRLNYEQFF.

The chain employs TRBV4-3 and TRBJ2-6; weak D call: TRBD2 (6 bases). CDR3 length: 15 amino acids. CDR1 and CDR2 (germline): LGHNA, YSLEER. V shed 4 bases and J shed 3 bases, with 10 bases lying between them. In nucleotides, the CDR3 is TGCGCCAGCAGCCGTGGGGAGGTTGGGGCCAACGTCCTGACTTTC. It translates to CASSRGEVGANVLTF.

This chain connects TRBV19 to TRBJ2-5; TRBD2 matches 7 bases. The V gene end was trimmed by 5 bases and the J gene end by 5 bases; junction bases not matched to a gene: 11. Germline CDR1 is LNHDA and CDR2 is SQIVND (reference sequence). The CDR3 runs to 15 residues. Here the CDR3 DNA reads TGTGCCAGTAGTCCTTCTAGCGGAGCCGGGGAGACCCAGTACTTC. Translated: CASSPSSGAGETQYF. Based on the CDR3 plus reference TRBV19 and TRBJ2-5, the full variable domain is DGGITQSPKYLFRKEGQNVTLSCEQNLNHDAMYWYRQDPGQGLRLIYYSQIVNDFQKGDIAEGYSVSREKKESFPLTVTSAQKNPTAFYLCASSPSSGAGETQYFGPGTRLLVL.

V gene TRBV11-2 combines with J gene TRBJ1-2; a weak D match, TRBD1 (6 bases). The CDR3 contains 15 residues. V lost 3 bases to trimming and J lost 0 bases, with 11 bases between them. The germline V gene encodes CDR1 SGHAT and CDR2 FQNNGV. The CDR3 coding sequence is TGTGCCAGCAGCTTGGGGGCAGCAGCTAACTATGGCTACACCTTC. Residues: CASSLGAAANYGYTF.

V is TRBV9 and J is TRBJ1-3; TRBD1 aligns across 8 bases. The CDR3 loop spans 18 amino acids. V lost 3 bases to trimming and J lost 1 base; unmatched junction nucleotides: 12. Germline-derived CDR1 and CDR2 are SGDLS and YYNGEE. For the CDR3, the DNA is TGTGCCAGCAGCGCCACCCGAGAACAGGGGGTGTCTGGAAACACCATATATTTT. It yields the protein CASSATREQGVSGNTIYF.

This chain connects TRBV29-1 to TRBJ2-1, with a possible D match to TRBD2 (5 bases). CDR1 and CDR2 (germline): SQVTM, ANQGSEA. The CDR3 loop spans 13 amino acids. Trimming stripped 8 bases from V and 9 bases from J, with 20 bases between. The CDR3 loop reads CSSERSSFSEQFF. The CDR3 DNA follows: TGCAGCTCCGAGCGGTCCAGTTTCTCTGAGCAGTTCTTC.

A word on this clone: The germline gene is not matched at one end of the junction; a read error may be the cause. The V and J genes are TRBV7-8 and TRBJ1-2; D is unclear. Germline loops: CDR1 SGHVS, CDR2 FQNEAQ. CDR3 length: 17 amino acids. CDR3 sequence (DNA): TGTGCCAGCAGCTTAGGGCGGCTCTTAGCGGAAAACTCTGGCTACACCTTC. Protein product: CASSLGRLLAENSGYTF.

The chain has TRBV10-1 and TRBJ1-4; no reliable D call. Germline CDR1 is WNHNN and CDR2 is SYGVQD (reference sequence). Trimming stripped 3 bases from V and 0 bases from J, with 5 bases between. CDR3 length equals 14 residues. CDR3 residues: CASSDGATNEKLFF. CDR3 DNA: TGCGCCAGCAGTGACGGGGCAACTAATGAAAAACTGTTTTTT.

The chain carries TRBV7-9 and TRBJ2-4, with a weak D call TRBD2 (6 bases). This CDR3 contains 13 residues. Germline V gene sequence: CDR1 SEHNR, CDR2 FQNEAQ (reference sequence). CDR3 residues: CSSSGPAKNIQYF. Written as DNA, the CDR3 is TGTTCCTCAAGCGGGCCGGCCAAAAACATTCAGTACTTC.

This clone was counted a few times. This chain links TRBV10-1 with TRBJ2-7; 9 bases are shared with TRBD2. Germline CDR1 is WNHNN and CDR2 is SYGVQD (reference sequence). The J segment lost 2 bases and the V segment lost 5 bases, leaving 4 bases of the junction unmatched. CDR3 length: 14 amino acids. This CDR3 reads CASSLAGATYEQYF. The CDR3 DNA reads as TGCGCCAGCAGTTTAGCGGGGGCAACCTACGAGCAGTACTTC.

V and J are TRBV27 and TRBJ2-1; 7 nucleotides align to TRBD1. The ends lost 6 bases at V and 5 bases at J; junction bases unmatched: 7. The CDR3 spans 14 residues. The germline V gene has CDR1 MNHEY and CDR2 SMNVEV (reference sequence). CDR3 nucleotides: TGTGCCAGCAGCCCGGGACAGATAAACAATGAGCAGTTCTTC. Amino acids: CASSPGQINNEQFF.

This sequence joins TRBV27 and TRBJ1-6; D possibly corresponds to TRBD1 (6 bases). The germline CDR1 and CDR2 sequences are MNHEY and SMNVEV (reference sequence). The CDR3 is 14 residues long. Trimming pared 5 bases from V and 8 bases from J, leaving 13 bases between. The CDR3 coding sequence is TGTGCCAGCAGTACTAACCAGGGGTATTCACCCCTCCACTTT. Residues: CASSTNQGYSPLHF.

The chain couples TRBV19 to TRBJ1-2; 8 bases agree with TRBD1. There are 15 residues in the CDR3. Germline V gene sequence: CDR1 LNHDA, CDR2 SQIVND (reference sequence). V gave up 5 bases and J gave up 7 bases; unmatched junction bases: 12. CDR3 region: CASSPGTGGEIGYTF. The CDR3 coding sequence is TGTGCCAGTAGTCCTGGGACAGGCGGAGAAATTGGCTACACCTTC.